These T cell receptor beta chains were read from a single sample in a study of cytomegalovirus exposure and HLA in healthy donors. Some clones are missing from TCRdb's copy, which holds only in-frame ones; the method was immunoSEQ multiplex PCR. The sample consists of about 140,000 clones, approximately 81% of them appearing once. The sample consisted of PBMCs. Receptor source: a woman aged 40-49 years in good health and CMV-seropositive. Each CDR3 is given with its conserved first and last residue. A D gene is named only where the DNA matches it firmly. Rows give clone size only sometimes, using once, few, many, or a class for an expanded clone.

v_gene	d_gene	len	j_gene	abundance	CDR3nt	CDR3aa
TRBV6-1	-	15	TRBJ1-1	-	TGTGCCAGCGATACAGGGTTTTCCATGAACACTGAAGCTTTCTTT	CASDTGFSMNTEAFF
TRBV27	-	13	TRBJ2-7	once	TGTGCCAGCAGTTTGGAGGCCCCCTACGAGCAGTACTTC	CASSLEAPYEQYF
TRBV2	TRBD2	15	TRBJ2-3	-	TGTGCCTCCTTAAGGGCTAGCGGTGAGATAGATACGCAGTATTTT	CASLRASGEIDTQYF
TRBV5-1	TRBD1	14	TRBJ2-7	-	TGCGCCAGCAGCTATTCCGACAGGGGGGGCGAGCAGTACTTC	CASSYSDRGGEQYF
TRBV29-1	-	11	TRBJ1-2	-	TGCAGCGTCCAGGGCGGTGGTGGCTACACCTTC	CSVQGGGGYTF
TRBV6-1	TRBD2	16	TRBJ2-5	once	TGTGCCAGCAGTGATCCAGCGGGAGGGGACAGAAAGACCCAGTACTTC	CASSDPAGGDRKTQYF
TRBV7-8	-	15	TRBJ1-5	-	TGTGCCAGCAGCTCCCCTGGCACGTACAATCAGCCCCAGCATTTT	CASSSPGTYNQPQHF
TRBV7-9	TRBD2	16	TRBJ2-1	-	TGTGCCAGCAGCCTCCCCCCTAGCGGGAGTTTTGGTGAGCAGTTCTTC	CASSLPPSGSFGEQFF
TRBV19	TRBD1	13	TRBJ2-7	-	TGTGCCAGTAGCCAGGGGGAAGGCAGCGAGCAGTACTTC	CASSQGEGSEQYF
TRBV6-6	TRBD2	15	TRBJ2-7	medium-sized	TGTGCCAGCAGGGATCCTAGCGGGAGCTCCTTCGAGCAGTACTTC	CASRDPSGSSFEQYF
TRBV28	-	15	TRBJ1-5	-	TGTGCCAGCAGTTTTCAGGGTTTGAGCAATCAGCCCCAGCATTTT	CASSFQGLSNQPQHF
TRBV18	TRBD2	18	TRBJ2-7	-	TGTGCCAGCTCACCAAGGACTAGCGGGATGTTTTACTCCTACGAGCAGTACTTC	CASSPRTSGMFYSYEQYF
TRBV4-2	TRBD2	19	TRBJ2-6	-	TGTGCCAGCAGCCAGGGTACTAGCGGGGGGCACTCTGGGGCCAACGTCCTGACTTTC	CASSQGTSGGHSGANVLTF
TRBV4-3	TRBD2	14	TRBJ2-5	-	TGCGCCAGCAGCCAAGATCAGACTAGCGGGGGGAAGTACTTC	CASSQDQTSGGKYF
TRBV5-6	TRBD1	15	TRBJ1-2	-	TGTGCCAGCAGCGGAGCAGGACAGGGGGAGTGGGGCTACACCTTC	CASSGAGQGEWGYTF
TRBV28	-	15	TRBJ1-5	-	TGTGCCAGCAGATCTACAGGGTTCAGTAATCAGCCCCAGCATTTT	CASRSTGFSNQPQHF
TRBV25-1	-	15	TRBJ1-4	-	TGTGCCAGCAGTGAATTCCGGGGGGATAATGAAAAACTGTTTTTT	CASSEFRGDNEKLFF
TRBV6-5	-	15	TRBJ1-1	-	TGTGCCAGCAGTTACAAGGACAGCATGAACACTGAAGCTTTCTTT	CASSYKDSMNTEAFF
TRBV19	TRBD1	15	TRBJ1-5	few	TGTGCCAGTAGTATGTGGACAGGGGAGAATCAGCCCCAGCATTTT	CASSMWTGENQPQHF
TRBV6-6	-	13	TRBJ1-2	-	TGTGCCAGCAGCCCGGAGGCCCTCTATGGCTACACCTTC	CASSPEALYGYTF
TRBV11-2	TRBD2	15	TRBJ2-7	-	TGTGCCAGCAGCTCGGGACTAGCGGGAGTCTACGAGCAGTACTTC	CASSSGLAGVYEQYF
TRBV7-2	TRBD1	14	TRBJ1-4	few	TGTGCCAGCAGCTTGGGACAGGGGGATGAAAAACTGTTTTTT	CASSLGQGDEKLFF
TRBV7-9	TRBD1	14	TRBJ1-1	-	TGTGCCAGCAGCTTAGAGACAGGGGCGCCCCTAGCTTTCTTT	CASSLETGAPLAFF
TRBV30	-	16	TRBJ1-6	-	TGTGCCTGGACCAACCTCTCCGGGAATAGGAATTCACCCCTCCACTTT	CAWTNLSGNRNSPLHF
TRBV5-5	-	15	TRBJ1-2	-	TGTGCCAGCAGCTTGGGAGTGACAGCCCACTATGGCTACACCTTC	CASSLGVTAHYGYTF
TRBV6-5	-	14	TRBJ2-5	-	TGTGCCAGCAGACAGGGCAGGGGCTTGGAGACCCAGTACTTC	CASRQGRGLETQYF
TRBV4-3	TRBD1	18	TRBJ2-5	-	TGCGCCAGCAGTAGAACCGGGACAGGGGGCGGGGTGGGGGAGACCCAGTACTTC	CASSRTGTGGGVGETQYF
TRBV19	TRBD1	15	TRBJ1-5	-	TGTGCCAGTAGTCGACAGGGGAATAGCAATCAGCCCCAGCATTTT	CASSRQGNSNQPQHF
TRBV2	TRBD1	14	TRBJ1-4	-	TGTGCCAGCAGAAGACAGGGGGTCAATGAAAAACTGTTTTTT	CASRRQGVNEKLFF
TRBV15	-	15	TRBJ1-1	-	TGTGCCACCCTTTGGGCGGGGACCCCGAACACTGAAGCTTTCTTT	CATLWAGTPNTEAFF
TRBV28	-	16	TRBJ1-5	-	TGTGCCAGCATCTTATCGATGGGGAGGGGTAATCAGCCCCAGCATTTT	CASILSMGRGNQPQHF
TRBV7-8	TRBD1	14	TRBJ1-1	-	TGTGCCAGCAGCCGACAGGGGGCGCGGACTGAAGCTTTCTTT	CASSRQGARTEAFF
TRBV7-9	-	12	TRBJ2-5	-	TGTTCCAGCAGCTTATTAGAGGAGACCCAGTACTTC	CSSSLLEETQYF
TRBV6-1	TRBD2	15	TRBJ2-7	-	TGTGCCAGCAGTGTATATAGCGGGGGGGCTTCCGAGCAGTACTTC	CASSVYSGGASEQYF
TRBV4-1	-	15	TRBJ1-2	-	TGCGCCAGCAGCCAAGATATCGGTACCCGCTATGGCTACACCTTC	CASSQDIGTRYGYTF
TRBV6-6	-	14	TRBJ2-7	-	TGTGCCAGCAGTCTCCAACCGGGTCTTTACGAGCAGTACTTC	CASSLQPGLYEQYF
TRBV6-4	TRBD1	14	TRBJ2-3	many	TGTGCCAGCAGCGACGGACAGGGGGCGGATACGCAGTATTTT	CASSDGQGADTQYF
TRBV4-1	-	13	TRBJ1-1	-	TGCGCCAGCAGCCAAGATAAATCCACTGAAGCTTTCTTT	CASSQDKSTEAFF
TRBV30	TRBD1	13	TRBJ1-1	-	TGTGCCTGGAGTAAGGGACAGGCGACTGAAGCTTTCTTT	CAWSKGQATEAFF
TRBV29-1	-	13	TRBJ1-5	once	TGCAGCGTTGAAGAGAGCGTCGGGCAGCCCCAGCATTTT	CSVEESVGQPQHF
TRBV27	-	13	TRBJ2-1	-	TGTGCCAGCAGCCTTACAGGTTCCAATGAGCAGTTCTTC	CASSLTGSNEQFF
TRBV30	TRBD1	13	TRBJ1-1	few	TGTGCCTGGACCGGACAGGGGCCGTCCGAAGCTTTCTTT	CAWTGQGPSEAFF
TRBV27	TRBD2	14	TRBJ2-3	-	TGTGCCAGCAACCTAGCGGGGGCCCCAGATACGCAGTATTTT	CASNLAGAPDTQYF
TRBV19	TRBD2	16	TRBJ2-7	-	TGTGCCAGTAGTATAGCAGGGACTAGCGACTCCTACGAGCAGTACTTC	CASSIAGTSDSYEQYF
TRBV6-6	TRBD2	16	TRBJ2-7	-	TGTGCCAGCAGTCCGGGACTAGCGGGAGGGGGGTACGAGCAGTACTTC	CASSPGLAGGGYEQYF
TRBV5-1	TRBD1	16	TRBJ1-1	once	TGCGCCAGCAGGTTGAATCCGGGACAGGGGTCGGCTGAAGCTTTCTTT	CASRLNPGQGSAEAFF
TRBV9	TRBD1	14	TRBJ2-3	-	TGTGCCAGCAGCGCACAGGGGGCCGGTGATACGCAGTATTTT	CASSAQGAGDTQYF
TRBV28	TRBD1	14	TRBJ1-1	-	TGTGCCAGCAGCACGACAGGGATGAACACTGAAGCTTTCTTT	CASSTTGMNTEAFF
TRBV27	TRBD1	18	TRBJ2-3	-	TGTGCCAGCAGTTTAACACTTGACAGGGGGCGAGACACAGATACGCAGTATTTT	CASSLTLDRGRDTDTQYF
TRBV7-2	-	15	TRBJ1-4	-	TGTGCCAGCAGCTTAGGGGGAGGGGCTAATGAAAAACTGTTTTTT	CASSLGGGANEKLFF
TRBV7-2	TRBD2	14	TRBJ2-5	-	TGTGCCAGCAGCTTGGGGCTAGCGGAAGAGACCCAGTACTTC	CASSLGLAEETQYF
TRBV5-4	TRBD1	15	TRBJ1-4	-	TGTGCCAGCAGCACCTCGGGACAGGTTAATGAAAAACTGTTTTTT	CASSTSGQVNEKLFF
TRBV21-1	-	18	TRBJ1-1	-	TGTGCCAGCAGTCAAAAAACAGGGAACCCCCATCTGAACACTGAAGCTTTCTTT	CASSQKTGNPHLNTEAFF
TRBV9	-	15	TRBJ2-1	-	TGTGCCAGCAGCGTAGGGGGAGAGCCTCAAAATGAGCAGTTCTTC	CASSVGGEPQNEQFF